This T cell receptor (beta chain) was identified in a study of tumor-infiltrating lymphocytes in primary liver carcinoma. On the study more broadly: By surgical resection, the patients were treated for their primary liver carcinoma. Staged T1-T3 N0M0, the tumors had sizes that ranged from 4.2 to 10 cm across.

This clonotype was detected ten times or more. What it binds is not known. One end of the junction varies from germline; a read error may be responsible. Making TCR beta cDNA involved roughly 500 ng total RNA and a constant-region primer. Employing slightly modified ARM-PCR, three nested multiplex PCR rounds were run, and these gave rise to the TCR beta libraries. With TRBV1-TRBV30 forward primers and a C-beta reverse primer, the first two PCR rounds were run for approximately 9 cycles each. TCRdb redid the calling of the multiplex PCR reads with MiXCR, one entry per CDR3 protein. The table includes around 330,000 distinct CDR3 sequences, around three fifths detected once. The CDR3 extends over 17 amino acids. Germline assignment: CDR1 SQVTM and CDR2 ANQGSEA. Blood RNA came from unsorted whole blood; germline DNA was also extracted. Study results and caveats: In the absence of sorting, bulk samples left CD4+ and CD8+ repertoires uncompared.

This TCR derives from a man aged 35-49 years with primary liver carcinoma and hepatitis B virus infection. Input material: peripheral blood. This chain links TRBV29-1 with TRBJ1-5, with TRBD1 matching 7 bases. The CDR3 DNA reads as TGCAGCGTTCAAGACAGGGATGATGGTTGGGGCAATCAGCCCCAGCATTTT. Amino acid sequence: CSVQDRDDGWGNQPQHF.